Below are 28 T cell receptor beta chains sequenced from a single sample in a study of early T cells in non-severe SARS-CoV-2 infection. Via MiXCR, TCRdb re-called the 5' RACE reads, giving one row per CDR3 protein. The data show about 49,000 distinct CDR3 sequences, around 6.9% seen once. Sequenced material: whole blood, taken at baseline. These receptors were taken from an adult who was a healthcare worker with PCR-confirmed SARS-CoV-2 infection or an uninfected control (not recorded which).

In this sample, this clonotype turned up a few times. The rearrangement links TRBV20-1 to TRBJ2-3, with 12 bases aligning to TRBD2. Per the germline V gene, CDR1 is DFQATT and CDR2 is SNEGSKA (reference sequence). The CDR3 is made up of 15 amino acids. V trimming: 8 bases; J trimming: 6 bases; junction bases outside the gene matches: 12. CDR3 loop: CSPPWTSGETDTQYF. CDR3 DNA sequence: TGCAGTCCCCCTTGGACTAGCGGGGAAACGGATACGCAGTATTTT.

This clonotype was recorded at least ten times. A read error may account for a junction end that differs from germline. The chain employs TRBV6-1 and TRBJ2-6, with D perhaps TRBD1 or TRBD2 (5 bases each). The CDR3 runs 14 residues. Germline CDR1 is MNHNS and CDR2 is SASEGT. CDR3 DNA sequence: TGTGCCAGCATGTCGGGGCCTGGGGCCACCGTCCTGACTTTC. Its translation is CASMSGPGATVLTF.

At least ten counts were recorded for this clonotype. The rearrangement links TRBV5-1 to TRBJ2-3; D is possibly TRBD2 (5 bases). Deletions cut 4 bases from V and 1 base from J, with 7 bases between. Germline CDR1 is SGHRS and CDR2 is YFSETQ. The CDR3 runs to 13 residues. Here the CDR3 DNA reads TGCGCCAGCAGCGTGGAGGGCACAGATACGCAGTATTTT. Its translation is CASSVEGTDTQYF.

This clonotype was counted at least ten times. The chain joins TRBV7-2 to TRBJ1-5; D remains ambiguous. CDR3 size: 14 residues. CDR1 and CDR2 (germline): SGHTA, FQGNSA. Trimming pared 5 bases from V and 0 bases from J, leaving 8 bases between. The CDR3 DNA reads as TGTGCCAGCAGCAAGGAATTTAGCAATCAGCCCCAGCATTTT. This encodes CASSKEFSNQPQHF.

This rearrangement joins TRBV6-5 to TRBJ1-2, with D possibly being TRBD1 (5 bases). This CDR3 has 14 amino acids. Trimming took 0 bases from V and 8 from J, leaving 13 bases between them. In germline, CDR1 is MNHEY, CDR2 SVGAGI. The CDR3 DNA follows: TGTGCCAGCAGTTACTCCCGACAGAACCCCGGCTACACCTTC. Protein product: CASSYSRQNPGYTF.

This chain connects TRBV7-2 to TRBJ2-3; D tentatively fits TRBD1 or TRBD2 (5 bases each). CDR1 SGHTA and CDR2 FQGNSA come from the germline V gene. Trimming cost V 2 bases and J 5 bases, with 17 bases left between them. The CDR3 totals 16 residues. In DNA form, the CDR3 reads TGTGCCAGCAGCTTACAACCGGGACCCACGCAAGATACGCAGTATTTT. Its translation is CASSLQPGPTQDTQYF.

Turning to this clonotype: A read error may produce the germline difference seen at one junction end. This sequence joins TRBV4-3 and TRBJ2-3, with 13 bases fitting TRBD2. Looked up from germline, CDR1 is LGHNA and CDR2 is YSLEER. The CDR3 covers 17 residues. The CDR3 DNA follows: TGCACCAGCAGCCAAGGACTAGCGGGGGCCCTCACAGATACGCAGTATTTT. It encodes CTSSQGLAGALTDTQYF.

In its sample, this clonotype was seen many times. CDR3 region: CASSFSSGLDQITQYF. The CDR3 DNA reads as TGTGCCAGCAGCTTTTCATCCGGACTAGACCAGATAACGCAGTATTTT. The chain uses TRBV13 and TRBJ2-3, with 7 bases fitting TRBD2. Germline assignment: CDR1 PRHDT and CDR2 FYEKMQ (reference sequence). V lost 3 bases and J lost 9; bases outside the gene matches: 15. The CDR3 spans 16 residues.

A remark on this clonotype: The junction departs from the called germline gene at one end, perhaps through a read error. The rearrangement uses TRBV5-4 and TRBJ1-1, with 11 bases fitting TRBD1. Germline loops: CDR1 SGHNT, CDR2 YYREEE (reference sequence). The CDR3 totals 15 residues. The CDR3 coding sequence is TGTGTCAGCAGCTCCGGGACAGGGGGAGAGACTGAAGCTTTCTTT. It translates to CVSSSGTGGETEAFF.

This chain joins TRBV5-1 and TRBJ1-1; D call uncertain. Germline CDR1 reads SGHRS; CDR2 reads YFSETQ. CDR3 length equals 15 residues. Deletions cut 0 bases from V and 1 base from J, with 10 bases between. In nucleotides, the CDR3 is TGCGCCAGCAGCTTGGCTATACAGCCGAACACTGAAGCTTTCTTT. This translates into CASSLAIQPNTEAFF.

At least ten counts were recorded for this clonotype. V and J are TRBV4-1 and TRBJ2-7; TRBD2 agrees at 11 bases. J was trimmed by 5 bases and V by 0 bases; bases with no gene match: 6. Germline values: CDR1 MGHRA, CDR2 YSYEKL. There are 16 residues in the CDR3. CDR3 in amino acids: CASSQDPSGGRDEQYF. The DNA of the CDR3 is TGCGCCAGCAGCCAAGATCCTAGCGGGGGGCGAGACGAGCAGTACTTC.

This clonotype has ten or more counts. V is TRBV29-1 and J is TRBJ2-7; the D gene could be TRBD1 or TRBD2 (5 bases each). The CDR3 loop spans 12 amino acids. Germline assignment: CDR1 SQVTM and CDR2 ANQGSEA. Trimming stripped 6 bases from V and 3 bases from J, with 12 bases between. For the CDR3, the DNA is TGCAGCGTGGCCCGGGACCGCTACGAGCAGTACTTC. This translates into CSVARDRYEQYF.

This clonotype was found many times. The V gene is TRBV6-5, the J gene TRBJ1-2; D call uncertain. Germline V gives CDR1 MNHEY, CDR2 SVGAGI. The CDR3 totals 15 residues. The germline V and J ends were trimmed by 7 bases and 1 base, with 16 bases remaining between them. The CDR3 coding sequence is TGTGCCAGCACTTCGGTTGGTCGGGTTAACTATGGCTACACCTTC. This sequence encodes CASTSVGRVNYGYTF.

This clonotype has only a few counts. The chain joins TRBV4-1 to TRBJ1-5, with no clear D. CDR1 and CDR2 from the germline V gene are MGHRA and YSYEKL. With 1 base removed from V and 7 bases from J, the gap between germline ends came to 8 bases. CDR3 size: 13 residues. The CDR3 nucleotides read TGCGCCAGCAGCCAAGTAGAACGCCAGCCCCAGCATTTT. Amino acids: CASSQVERQPQHF.

This chain connects TRBV7-9 to TRBJ2-7, with 10 bases identical to TRBD2. V lost 2 bases and J lost 2; bases outside the gene matches: 3. Germline assignment: CDR1 SEHNR and CDR2 FQNEAQ (reference sequence). The CDR3 is 15 residues long. The DNA of the CDR3 is TGTGCCAGCAGCTTAACTAGCGGGGTACCCTACGAGCAGTACTTC. This gives the protein CASSLTSGVPYEQYF.

This clonotype was recorded at least ten times. This chain's CDR3 is CSAIGPGGYSGNTIYF. The CDR3 bases are TGCAGTGCCATTGGGCCAGGGGGCTACTCTGGAAACACCATATATTTT. The chain has TRBV20-1 and TRBJ1-3, with 8 bases matching TRBD1. V lost 6 bases to trimming and J lost 0 bases; unmatched junction nucleotides: 10. There are 16 residues in the CDR3. CDR1 is DFQATT, CDR2 SNEGSKA, per germline (reference sequence).

Comment on this clonotype: It may be a read error: a sequence one base away is much more abundant. The rearrangement links TRBV11-3 to TRBJ2-7, with 7 nucleotides matching TRBD1. This CDR3 contains 14 residues. CDR1 and CDR2 from the germline V gene are SGHNT and YENEEA. CDR3 protein: CASSLTDREYEQDF. The CDR3 DNA sequence: TGTGCCAGCAGCTTAACCGACAGGGAATACGAGCAGGACTTC. The variable domain in full, completed from reference TRBV11-3 and TRBJ2-7, reads EAGVVQSPRYKIIEKKQPVAFWCNPISGHNTLYWYLQNLGQGPELLIRYENEEAVDDSQLPKDRFSAERLKGVDSTLKIQPAELGDSAVYLCASSLTDREYEQDFGPGTRLTVT.

V is TRBV12-3 or TRBV12-4 and J is TRBJ1-2, with 9 bases matching TRBD1. This CDR3 has 15 amino acids. With 6 bases clipped from V and 4 bases from J, the junction kept 9 bases outside the gene matches. The chain's CDR3 is CASSPDRGWGYGYTF. The DNA for the CDR3 is TGTGCCAGCAGCCCCGACAGGGGGTGGGGCTATGGCTACACCTTC.

This clonotype came up many times. The rearrangement joins TRBV4-2 to TRBJ2-7, with D possibly matching TRBD2 (5 bases). CDR1 is LGHNA and CDR2 is YNFKEQ in the germline V gene. The CDR3 covers 15 residues. V was cut by 1 base and J by 0 bases, with 10 bases left in between. The CDR3 here is CASSQVTGSSYEQYF. In nucleotides, the CDR3 is TGTGCCAGCAGCCAAGTTACGGGAAGCTCCTACGAGCAGTACTTC.

This clonotype occurred many times. The chain combines TRBV29-1 with TRBJ2-4, with D unclear. V was trimmed by 7 bases and J by 0 bases, leaving 10 bases between them. Germline CDR1 and CDR2: SQVTM and ANQGSEA. The CDR3 has 13 residues. CDR3 in DNA: TGCAGCGCTGCCTCTTTAGCCAAAAACATTCAGTACTTC. Protein product: CSAASLAKNIQYF.

There are many counts of this clonotype. The V and J genes are TRBV7-9 and TRBJ2-5; 9 positions agree with TRBD1. Per germline, CDR1 SEHNR and CDR2 FQNEAQ (reference sequence). The ends lost 1 base at V and 4 bases at J; junction bases unmatched: 4. CDR3 size: 15 residues. CDR3 region: CASSLDVGQGETQYF. The CDR3 bases are TGTGCCAGCAGCTTAGACGTGGGACAGGGAGAGACCCAGTACTTC.

This clonotype was found many times. The chain joins TRBV5-1 to TRBJ1-2; 10 bases line up with TRBD1. The germline V gene has CDR1 SGHRS and CDR2 YFSETQ. J gave up 8 bases and V 3 bases, and 10 bases lay outside the gene matches. The CDR3 is made up of 15 amino acids. CDR3 protein: CASSSGQGRLDGYTF. CDR3 sequence (DNA): TGCGCCAGCAGCTCGGGACAGGGGAGGTTGGACGGCTACACCTTC.

This clonotype came up a few times. The genes are TRBV7-8 and TRBJ2-1; 7 nucleotides align to TRBD2. The junction had 16 bases not matched to a gene; V was cut back by 5 bases and J by 9 bases. The CDR3 contains 16 residues. Germline values: CDR1 SGHVS, CDR2 FQNEAQ. This CDR3 reads CASSPKAPGTTIEQFF. As DNA, the CDR3 is TGTGCCAGCAGCCCCAAGGCCCCCGGGACTACTATTGAGCAGTTCTTC.

V and J are TRBV14 and TRBJ1-1; 9 bases are a match to TRBD1. Germline V CDR1 and CDR2: SGHDN, FVKESK. V shed 2 bases, J shed 2 bases, and the junction held 3 bases outside the gene matches. The CDR3 contains 15 residues. The CDR3 nucleotides are TGTGCCAGCAGCCAATGGACAGGGGTAAACACTGAAGCTTTCTTT. Protein sequence: CASSQWTGVNTEAFF. The variable domain in full, completed from reference TRBV14 and TRBJ1-1, reads EAGVTQFPSHSVIEKGQTVTLRCDPISGHDNLYWYRRVMGKEIKFLLHFVKESKQDESGMPNNRFLAERTGGTYSTLKVQPAELEDSGVYFCASSQWTGVNTEAFFGQGTRLTVV.

The sample holds many counts of this clonotype. The DNA of the CDR3 is TGTGCCAGCAGTTCCATCTCCTACGAGCAGTACTTC. Protein sequence: CASSSISYEQYF. The chain carries TRBV28 and TRBJ2-7, with D uncertain. The germline CDR1 and CDR2 sequences are MDHEN and SYDVKM. The CDR3 sequence is 12 residues long. V lost 4 bases, J lost 0 bases, and 4 bases lay in between.

The J gene is TRBJ1-4, the V gene TRBV28; tentatively, D is TRBD1 (5 bases). V gave up 4 bases and J gave up 3 bases, with 12 bases separating them. CDR1 and CDR2 from the germline V gene are MDHEN and SYDVKM. The CDR3 spans 15 residues. The CDR3 loop reads CASSSRGTSNEKLFF. CDR3 DNA: TGTGCCAGCAGTTCCCGGGGGACGTCTAATGAAAAACTGTTTTTT.

In its sample, this clonotype was seen many times. This chain uses TRBV7-9 with TRBJ1-5, with D unclear. CDR3 length: 13 residues. CDR1 is SEHNR and CDR2 is FQNEAQ in the germline V gene (reference sequence). Trimming took 0 bases from V and 5 from J, leaving 5 bases between them. CDR3 DNA sequence: TGTGCCAGCAGCTTAGCGGGAGATCAGCCCCAGCATTTT. Its translation is CASSLAGDQPQHF.

The V gene is TRBV2, the J gene TRBJ2-7; D not certain. CDR1 SNHLY and CDR2 FYNNEI come from the germline V gene. V dropped 4 bases and J dropped 1 base, with 11 bases sitting between them. The CDR3 has 14 amino acids. The chain's CDR3 is CASSVSTESYEQYF. CDR3 bases: TGTGCCAGCAGTGTTAGTACAGAATCCTACGAGCAGTACTTC.